This T cell receptor beta chain was documented in a study of vaccination effects on CD4 cells after COVID-19. Study-level background: Expansion of antigen-specific CD4+ T cells with viral peptide pools was carried out by the ViraFEST assay before sequencing. Cultures of some 1.8 million PBMC per well contained around 11 IU/ml IL-2 plus 10 ug/ml peptides.

Following an approximately 9-day culture, CD4+ T cells were purified. Having tested negative for nucleocapsid antibodies, the vaccine recipients showed no prior SARS-CoV-2 infection. TCRdb keeps only in-frame clones here, not all; method: immunoSEQ multiplex PCR. This table holds roughly 56,000 clones, over 60% found once. Germline V CDR1 and CDR2: SNHLY, FYNNEI. V was shortened by 6 bases and J by 3 bases, with 9 bases between the two germline ends. The CDR3 contains 13 residues. A note on this clone: The antigen remains undetermined.

Study results and limitations: Clones arising from infection and from vaccination showed marked clonal contraction late after vaccination.

The specimen comprised CD4+ T cells from PBMCs cultured without peptide, sampled before COVID-19 vaccination. The TCR was taken from a human donor who received a COVID-19 vaccine. The chain employs TRBV2 and TRBJ1-3; weak D call: TRBD1 (5 bases). The CDR3 sequence is CASRTEGGNTIYF. In nucleotides, the CDR3 is TGTGCCAGCAGGACAGAAGGTGGAAACACCATATATTTT.